The 28 T cell receptor beta chains in this list originate from one sample, sequenced in a study of T cell changes during pregnancy in multiple sclerosis. TCRdb's table, derived via immunoSEQ multiplex PCR, lists solely in-frame clones and lacks some. The table includes 55,000 to 70,000 clones, about 93% detected once. Sequenced material: CD4+ T cells from peripheral blood mononuclear cells, taken after pregnancy. The receptors stem from a female donor with multiple sclerosis, enrolled in a pregnancy study.

The chain is built from TRBV9 and TRBJ2-1, with 14 positions matching TRBD2. With 3 bases clipped from V and 7 bases from J, the junction kept 6 bases outside the gene matches. Germline values: CDR1 SGDLS, CDR2 YYNGEE. The CDR3 runs 16 residues. The CDR3 loop is CASSAPGLAGVNEQFF. CDR3 DNA sequence: TGTGCCAGCAGCGCCCCGGGACTAGCGGGAGTAAATGAGCAGTTCTTC.

The chain couples TRBV6-5 to TRBJ1-2; possibly TRBD1 for D (5 bases). The CDR3 contains 14 residues. V was trimmed by 7 bases and J by 5 bases, leaving 17 bases between them. Looked up from germline, CDR1 is MNHEY and CDR2 is SVGAGI. In DNA form, the CDR3 reads TGTGCCAGCACCCTTGGGGCAGGGTGGTATGGCTACACCTTC. Translating it yields CASTLGAGWYGYTF.

The genes are TRBV5-1 and TRBJ2-1, with a tentative D call TRBD2 (5 bases). Trimming removed 4 bases from V and 6 bases from J, with 14 bases in between. This CDR3 has 14 amino acids. Germline CDR1 SGHRS, CDR2 YFSETQ. The CDR3 loop is CASSQDSSRNEQFF. The DNA for the CDR3 is TGCGCCAGCAGCCAGGACTCGTCCCGCAATGAGCAGTTCTTC.

V gene TRBV5-1 combines with J gene TRBJ2-2, with TRBD1 identical over 7 bases. Germline lookup yields CDR1 SGHRS and CDR2 YFSETQ. The V gene end was trimmed by 3 bases and the J gene end by 4 bases; junction bases not matched to a gene: 3. The CDR3 spans 14 residues. Here the CDR3 reads CASSSQGFTGELFF. DNA for the CDR3: TGCGCCAGCAGCTCACAGGGGTTCACCGGGGAGCTGTTTTTT.

The chain recombines TRBV5-1 with TRBJ1-1; 8 bases line up with TRBD1. There are 14 residues in the CDR3. From germline, CDR1 is SGHRS and CDR2 YFSETQ. The junction had 8 bases not matched to a gene; V was cut back by 5 bases and J by 5 bases. CDR3 in DNA: TGCGCCAGCAGAAGCCAGGGGGCAAGAACTGAAGCTTTCTTT. It encodes CASRSQGARTEAFF.

The chain combines TRBV5-5 with TRBJ2-2, with TRBD2 matching 7 bases. The CDR3 covers 17 residues. Per the germline V gene, CDR1 is SGHKS and CDR2 is YYEKEE (reference sequence). The V gene end was trimmed by 2 bases and the J gene end by 6 bases; junction bases not matched to a gene: 13. The CDR3 loop reads CASSLGSYGRMSGELFF. The CDR3 DNA follows: TGTGCCAGCAGCTTAGGAAGTTACGGGAGGATGTCCGGGGAGCTGTTTTTT.

The chain links TRBV19 to TRBJ1-1; 7 bases line up with TRBD1. This CDR3 is 15 amino acids long. Germline CDR1 LNHDA, CDR2 SQIVND (reference sequence). After removal of 3 bases from V and 1 base from J, the junction contained 5 bases not matched to a gene. CDR3 bases: TGTGCCAGTAGTATCTCACAGGGGAGGAACACTGAAGCTTTCTTT. It translates to CASSISQGRNTEAFF.

CDR3 in DNA: TGCGCCAGCAGCGCACCGACAGGGTTTAGCCACGAGCAGTACTTC. It yields the protein CASSAPTGFSHEQYF. The J gene is TRBJ2-7, the V gene TRBV5-1; TRBD1 matches at 7 bases. CDR1 SGHRS and CDR2 YFSETQ come from the germline V gene. With 4 bases clipped from V and 5 bases from J, the junction kept 12 bases outside the gene matches. This CDR3 has 15 amino acids.

The chain recombines TRBV27 with TRBJ1-5, with 8 nucleotides matching TRBD1. The CDR3 has 15 residues. Per the germline V gene, CDR1 is MNHEY and CDR2 is SMNVEV (reference sequence). The J segment lost 5 bases and the V segment lost 4 bases, leaving 7 bases of the junction unmatched. The CDR3, as DNA: TGTGCCAGCAGTTCCGGGGGACAGGCTTATCAGCCCCAGCATTTT. This translates into CASSSGGQAYQPQHF.

The V gene is TRBV5-1, the J gene TRBJ2-7, with TRBD1 as a possible D gene (5 bases). CDR1 and CDR2 from the germline V gene are SGHRS and YFSETQ. V was pared by 4 bases and J by 1 base, with 12 bases between. This CDR3 has 14 residues. In DNA form, the CDR3 reads TGCGCCAGCAGCGCAGACAGTCATTCCTACGAGCAGTACTTC. Residues: CASSADSHSYEQYF.

This clone has just one count. The chain carries TRBV6-1 and TRBJ1-1; weak D call: TRBD1 (6 bases). Germline V CDR1 and CDR2: MNHNS, SASEGT. V was cut by 4 bases and J by 6 bases, with 15 bases left in between. CDR3 length equals 14 residues. The DNA of the CDR3 is TGTGCCAGCAGTGTGGAAAGGGGGTTAGCTGAAGCTTTCTTT. Encoded protein: CASSVERGLAEAFF.

The chain links TRBV7-9 to TRBJ2-7, with 8 bases lining up with TRBD1. Germline CDR1 and CDR2: SEHNR and FQNEAQ (reference sequence). This CDR3 spans 14 amino acids. V shed 2 bases, J shed 7 bases, and the junction held 7 bases outside the gene matches. DNA of the CDR3: TGTGCCAGCAGCTTAATGACAGGGGTGGAAGAGCAGTACTTC. It yields the protein CASSLMTGVEEQYF.

J is TRBJ1-1 and V is TRBV7-9; D may be TRBD1 (5 bases). Germline V CDR1 and CDR2: SEHNR, FQNEAQ (reference sequence). The CDR3 spans 15 residues. Trimming took 5 bases from V and 4 from J, leaving 17 bases between them. The CDR3 nucleotides read TGTGCCAGCAGCCCGCAGGGATTCTCTGGCACTGAAGCTTTCTTT. Residues: CASSPQGFSGTEAFF.

The V call is TRBV18, the J call TRBJ2-5; weak D call: TRBD2 (6 bases). This CDR3 has 16 amino acids. Germline CDR1 and CDR2: KGHSH and LQKENI. Trimming pared 6 bases from V and 7 bases from J, leaving 24 bases between. CDR3 in amino acids: CASSPGLAASPGTQYF. CDR3 nucleotide sequence: TGTGCCAGCTCCCCCGGGTTAGCGGCCTCTCCGGGGACCCAGTACTTC.

CDR3 nucleotide sequence: TGTGCCAGCAGCCAAACTAGCGGGGGATACAATGAGCAGTTCTTC. Protein product: CASSQTSGGYNEQFF. The V and J genes are TRBV4-2 and TRBJ2-1, with TRBD2 matching 11 bases. J lost 4 bases, V lost 2 bases, and 1 base had no gene match. CDR3 length: 15 residues. Germline loops: CDR1 LGHNA, CDR2 YNFKEQ.

This chain links TRBV28 with TRBJ2-1, with 11 bases aligning to TRBD2. The length of the CDR3 is 16 residues. V shed 5 bases and J 7 bases; nucleotides not matched to a gene: 10. Germline-derived CDR1 and CDR2 are MDHEN and SYDVKM. CDR3 loop: CASSIAGGPDVNEQFF. The CDR3, as DNA: TGTGCCAGCAGTATAGCGGGAGGGCCGGATGTGAATGAGCAGTTCTTC.

The chain combines TRBV6-6 with TRBJ2-5; TRBD1 aligns across 11 bases. Unmatched junction bases numbered 6, after V lost 6 bases and J lost 3 bases. CDR1 is MNHNY and CDR2 is SVGAGI in the germline V gene (reference sequence). The CDR3 sequence is 15 residues long. In DNA form, the CDR3 reads TGTGCCAGCAGGTCGGGACAGGGGGTTGAAGAGACCCAGTACTTC. It is translated as CASRSGQGVEETQYF.

The V call is TRBV2, the J call TRBJ1-2; a possible D gene is TRBD1 (6 bases). Per germline, CDR1 SNHLY and CDR2 FYNNEI. V lost 5 bases and J 3 bases, leaving 16 bases between the germline ends. The CDR3 loop spans 15 amino acids. The CDR3 here is CASSYSSGGDYGYTF. CDR3 nucleotides: TGTGCCAGCAGTTATTCGTCGGGGGGCGACTATGGCTACACCTTC.

The V gene is TRBV30, the J gene TRBJ1-4, with 10 bases fitting TRBD1. CDR3 length equals 19 residues. Trimming took 1 base from V and 2 from J; bases not matched to a gene: 13. Germline V gives CDR1 GTSNPN, CDR2 SVGIG (reference sequence). Written as DNA, the CDR3 is TGTGCCTGGAGTGATATTGTGACAGGGGGCGAGTGGACTAATGAAAAACTGTTTTTT. Residues: CAWSDIVTGGEWTNEKLFF.

This rearrangement joins TRBV25-1 to TRBJ1-4; D is uncertain. Trimming removed 0 bases at V and 0 bases at J, with 11 bases between. This CDR3 is 17 amino acids long. Per germline, CDR1 MGHDK and CDR2 SYGVNS. CDR3 bases: TGTGCCAGCAGTGAATATGCGGCAGCCGCAACTAATGAAAAACTGTTTTTT. As protein: CASSEYAAAATNEKLFF.

The chain links TRBV5-1 to TRBJ1-2; a weak D match, TRBD1 (6 bases). The germline V and J ends were trimmed by 3 bases and 5 bases, with 8 bases remaining between them. This CDR3 is 12 amino acids long. CDR1 is SGHRS and CDR2 is YFSETQ in the germline V gene. The CDR3 nucleotides read TGCGCCAGCAGCTCCGGGACATATGGCTACACCTTC. Amino acids: CASSSGTYGYTF.

This CDR3 is CASSLEGQGARGYTF. DNA for the CDR3: TGTGCCAGCAGCTTAGAGGGACAGGGGGCGCGAGGCTACACCTTC. This chain connects TRBV7-2 to TRBJ1-2; 12 bases match TRBD1. The CDR3 spans 15 residues. CDR1 is SGHTA, CDR2 FQGNSA, per germline. V lost 1 base to trimming and J lost 8 bases; unmatched junction nucleotides: 5.

This chain uses TRBV5-1 with TRBJ2-5, with TRBD2 matching 7 bases. Germline CDR1 and CDR2: SGHRS and YFSETQ. The V and J ends lost 1 base and 5 bases, in that order; junction bases with no gene match: 5. This CDR3 spans 14 amino acids. The chain's CDR3 is CASSLKWGGETQYF. DNA of the CDR3: TGCGCCAGCAGCTTGAAGTGGGGGGGGGAGACCCAGTACTTC.

The chain is built from TRBV11-1 and TRBJ2-5, with 12 bases that match TRBD2. This CDR3 has 18 amino acids. CDR1 is SGHAT, CDR2 FQDESV, per germline (reference sequence). V shed 5 bases and J 5 bases; nucleotides not matched to a gene: 15. Written as DNA, the CDR3 is TGTGCCAGCAGCACAACGCTCAAGACTAGCGGGAGTGTGGAGACCCAGTACTTC. Translated: CASSTTLKTSGSVETQYF.

The genes are TRBV28 and TRBJ1-1; possibly TRBD1 for D (5 bases). The germline gives CDR1 MDHEN, CDR2 SYDVKM. This CDR3 comprises 16 residues. V was trimmed by 2 bases and J by 0 bases, leaving 13 bases between them. Here the CDR3 reads CASSLGQGLLNTEAFF. The CDR3 region has the DNA TGTGCCAGCAGTTTAGGGCAGGGCCTTTTGAACACTGAAGCTTTCTTT.

This clone was seen once. The CDR3 sequence is CASSLRTGKALSSYNEQFF. CDR3 coding DNA: TGTGCCAGCAGCTTAAGGACAGGGAAGGCCCTGAGCTCCTACAATGAGCAGTTCTTC. The chain links TRBV7-9 to TRBJ2-1; 8 nucleotides agree with TRBD1. This CDR3 contains 19 residues. Germline trimming cut 2 bases from V and 0 bases from J; bases unmatched to any gene: 12. Per the germline V gene, CDR1 is SEHNR and CDR2 is FQNEAQ (reference sequence).

This chain connects TRBV29-1 to TRBJ2-1; D gene unclear. The CDR3 extends over 10 amino acids. The germline V gene has CDR1 SQVTM and CDR2 ANQGSEA. The germline V and J ends were trimmed by 4 bases and 10 bases, with 8 bases remaining between them. CDR3 sequence: CSVASQEQFF. The CDR3 bases are TGCAGCGTTGCCTCTCAGGAGCAGTTCTTC.

The chain couples TRBV7-3 to TRBJ2-2, with TRBD2 as a possible D gene (6 bases). The germline V gene encodes CDR1 SGHTA and CDR2 FQGTGA. The V end lost 5 bases, the J end lost 3 bases, and 16 bases lay between the germline ends. This CDR3 has 16 residues. CDR3 in DNA: TGTGCCAGCAGCCCCAAACCGGGACTTCACACCGGGGAGCTGTTTTTT. Translating gives CASSPKPGLHTGELFF.